These 18 T cell receptor beta chains were all obtained from the same sample, sequenced in a study of cytomegalovirus exposure and HLA in healthy donors. With 60 Vbeta and 13 Jbeta primers, the PCR was carried out. TCRdb keeps only in-frame clones here, not all; method: immunoSEQ multiplex PCR. The data hold about 100,000 clones, with 65% to 80% observed a single time. The specimen sequenced was PBMCs. These receptors originate from a woman under 30 in good health and CMV-seropositive.

The chain employs TRBV6-6 and TRBJ1-2; 10 nucleotides agree with TRBD1. Unmatched junction bases numbered 6, after V lost 11 bases and J lost 6 bases. Per the germline V gene, CDR1 is MNHNY and CDR2 is SVGAGI (reference sequence). The CDR3 has 12 amino acids. CDR3 coding DNA: TGTGCCTTACGACAGGGGGCTGATGGCTACACCTTC. Its translation is CALRQGADGYTF.

V and J are TRBV6-1 and TRBJ2-1; 7 bases are a match to TRBD2. Trimming took 4 bases from V and 4 from J; bases not matched to a gene: 7. The CDR3 length is 15 residues. Looked up from germline, CDR1 is MNHNS and CDR2 is SASEGT. The CDR3 coding sequence is TGTGCCAGCAGTGTTGCTAGCGGAGAATACAATGAGCAGTTCTTC. Translation: CASSVASGEYNEQFF.

This chain uses TRBV2 with TRBJ1-1; D ambiguous. V dropped 3 bases and J dropped 4 bases, with 18 bases sitting between them. This CDR3 has 16 amino acids. The germline CDR1 and CDR2 sequences are SNHLY and FYNNEI. The CDR3 DNA follows: TGTGCCAGCAGTGACCCCTTAAGGGATGGGAGCACTGAAGCTTTCTTT. It yields the protein CASSDPLRDGSTEAFF.

The chain joins TRBV7-2 to TRBJ2-7; 9 bases are shared with TRBD2. CDR3 length equals 14 residues. Germline values: CDR1 SGHTA, CDR2 FQGNSA. Trimming at V came to 6 bases and at J to 3 bases, leaving 6 bases not matched to a gene. CDR3 region: CASSAGGSIYEQYF. In DNA form, the CDR3 reads TGTGCCAGCAGTGCGGGAGGGTCTATCTACGAGCAGTACTTC.

This clone is a singleton in its sample. The chain recombines TRBV2 with TRBJ1-6, with TRBD1 matching 7 bases. The CDR3 has 14 amino acids. Germline V lookup: CDR1 SNHLY, CDR2 FYNNEI. The V and J ends lost 4 bases and 6 bases, in that order; junction bases with no gene match: 3. The DNA of the CDR3 is TGTGCCAGCAGTGGACGACAGGGTAATTCACCCCTCCACTTT. It codes for CASSGRQGNSPLHF.

This chain links TRBV7-3 with TRBJ2-2; tentatively, D is TRBD2 (6 bases). Germline CDR1 reads SGHTA; CDR2 reads FQGTGA. V was cut by 5 bases and J by 5 bases, with 18 bases left in between. The CDR3 consists of 16 residues. The CDR3 loop reads CASSPGGTGVTGELFF. The CDR3 nucleotides are TGTGCCAGCAGCCCCGGCGGGACCGGGGTAACCGGGGAGCTGTTTTTT.

The chain employs TRBV27 and TRBJ2-7; D might be TRBD1 (6 bases). The CDR3 consists of 17 residues. V lost 0 bases, J lost 4 bases, and 19 bases lay in between. Per germline, CDR1 MNHEY and CDR2 SMNVEV (reference sequence). CDR3 sequence reads: CASSLSRMRGTPYEQYF. The CDR3 DNA reads as TGTGCCAGCAGTTTATCCAGAATGAGGGGGACACCATACGAGCAGTACTTC.

V and J are TRBV27 and TRBJ2-3; D call uncertain. From germline, CDR1 is MNHEY and CDR2 SMNVEV (reference sequence). V dropped 5 bases and J dropped 2 bases, with 14 bases sitting between them. This CDR3 has 15 residues. In DNA form, the CDR3 reads TGTGCCAGCAGTGCCCCACCAACTATCACAGATACGCAGTATTTT. Its translation is CASSAPPTITDTQYF.

About this clone: The sample carries other DNA sequences with the same CDR3. V is TRBV7-2 and J is TRBJ1-2, with D perhaps matching TRBD1 (5 bases). Trimming pared 5 bases from V and 8 bases from J, leaving 12 bases between. The CDR3 totals 12 residues. Germline V gives CDR1 SGHTA, CDR2 FQGNSA. The CDR3 reads CASSLPRQGYTF. CDR3 sequence (DNA): TGTGCCAGCAGCCTACCCCGACAGGGCTACACCTTC.

On this clone itself: Sequence at one end of the junction differs from germline and may be a read error. The genes are TRBV7-7 and TRBJ2-5; 8 bases match TRBD2. This CDR3 contains 15 residues. Germline V lookup: CDR1 SSHAT, CDR2 FNYEAQ (reference sequence). Written as DNA, the CDR3 is TGTGCTAGCAGCCTGGGACTAGTTAATCAAGAGACCCAGTACTTC. Encoded protein: CASSLGLVNQETQYF.

This chain uses TRBV5-1 with TRBJ1-4; D might be TRBD1 (6 bases). The V end lost 2 bases, the J end lost 6 bases, and 14 bases lay between the germline ends. The CDR3 consists of 15 residues. Germline loops: CDR1 SGHRS, CDR2 YFSETQ. Here the CDR3 reads CASSFFLDSDEKLFF. CDR3 nucleotide sequence: TGCGCCAGCAGCTTCTTTCTGGACAGCGATGAAAAACTGTTTTTT.

The rearrangement links TRBV7-2 to TRBJ1-3; no definite D call. The V and J ends lost 10 bases and 2 bases respectively, with 18 bases between them. Germline V CDR1 and CDR2: SGHTA, FQGNSA. CDR3 length: 15 residues. CDR3 DNA sequence: TGTGCCACCGCTAGCGGTGCCCCGACTGGAAACACCATATATTTT. It encodes CATASGAPTGNTIYF.

V usage is TRBV5-4 and J usage is TRBJ2-5; 11 nucleotides agree with TRBD2. The CDR3 covers 16 residues. From germline, CDR1 is SGHNT and CDR2 YYREEE (reference sequence). Trimming cost V 4 bases and J 5 bases; bases outside gene matches: 10. The CDR3 nucleotides read TGTGCCAGCAGCCTCCCAGCGAGGACTAGCGGGGAGACCCAGTACTTC. This sequence encodes CASSLPARTSGETQYF.

This clone was counted between two and nine times. V and J are TRBV4-3 and TRBJ2-1; 15 bases fit TRBD2. Per germline, CDR1 LGHNA and CDR2 YSLEER. The CDR3 has 18 amino acids. V shed 0 bases and J 2 bases; nucleotides not matched to a gene: 2. CDR3 sequence: CASSQEGLAGGTYNEQFF. The CDR3 DNA is TGCGCCAGCAGCCAAGAGGGACTAGCGGGAGGAACCTACAATGAGCAGTTCTTC.

V is TRBV11-2 and J is TRBJ2-1; D is possibly TRBD2 (6 bases). The CDR3 consists of 15 residues. Germline loops: CDR1 SGHAT, CDR2 FQNNGV. V was cut by 2 bases and J by 6 bases, with 14 bases left in between. The CDR3 region has the DNA TGTGCCAGCAGCTTATTGGGGGGACTCACCAATGAGCAGTTCTTC. Residues: CASSLLGGLTNEQFF.

This chain joins TRBV2 and TRBJ1-5; a possible D gene is TRBD1 (5 bases). The CDR3 runs 15 residues. V lost 6 bases and J lost 4, with 16 bases in between. Germline V gene data show CDR1 as SNHLY and CDR2 as FYNNEI. The CDR3 sequence: CASRAGTSQNQPQHF. CDR3 DNA: TGTGCCAGCAGGGCGGGGACGTCGCAAAATCAGCCCCAGCATTTT.

The chain recombines TRBV30 with TRBJ2-7; D may be TRBD1 (6 bases). V was cut by 2 bases and J by 6 bases, with 11 bases left in between. CDR1 and CDR2 (germline): GTSNPN, SVGIG (reference sequence). The CDR3 is made up of 12 amino acids. The CDR3 spells CAWSPQGIEQYF. Here the CDR3 DNA reads TGTGCCTGGAGTCCCCAGGGGATCGAGCAGTACTTC.

This sequence joins TRBV5-6 and TRBJ2-7; D not resolved. The CDR3 has 14 amino acids. Per the germline V gene, CDR1 is SGHDT and CDR2 is YYEEEE. V shed 6 bases and J shed 0 bases, with 13 bases lying between them. DNA of the CDR3: TGTGCCAGCACCCGCCCCGGTTACTCCTACGAGCAGTACTTC. It codes for CASTRPGYSYEQYF.